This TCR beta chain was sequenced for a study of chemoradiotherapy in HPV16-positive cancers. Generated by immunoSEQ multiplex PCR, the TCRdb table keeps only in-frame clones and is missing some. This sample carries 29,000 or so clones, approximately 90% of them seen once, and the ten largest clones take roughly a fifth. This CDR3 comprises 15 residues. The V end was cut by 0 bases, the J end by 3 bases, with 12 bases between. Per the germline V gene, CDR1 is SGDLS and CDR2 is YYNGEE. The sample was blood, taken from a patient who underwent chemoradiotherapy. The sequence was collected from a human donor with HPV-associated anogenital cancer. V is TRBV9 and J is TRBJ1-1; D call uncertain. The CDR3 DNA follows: TGTGCCAGCAGCGTAGCTGGGAGGTTAGACACTGAAGCTTTCTTT. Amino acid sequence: CASSVAGRLDTEAFF.